These T cell receptor beta chains were read from a single sample in a study of CD8+ T cells in alopecia areata. The data were produced by immunoSEQ multiplex PCR, yet TCRdb's version contains in-frame clones alone and is incomplete. This sample has hundreds of thousands of clones, with around 65% found just once. The sequencing here drew on CD4+ T cells sorted from blood, taken between weeks 43 and 45, from a patient treated with tofacitinib. The receptors were gathered from a human donor with alopecia areata. Both conserved end residues are part of each CDR3.

v_gene,CDR3aa
TRBV30,CAWKSLSNTEAFF
TRBV19,CASAVRADTEAFF
TRBV28,CASSLDANTGELFF
TRBV14,CASSRRVGLAGGTYEQYF
TRBV4-3,CASSQVLGLDSPLHF
TRBV7-2,CASSSGKSYEQYF
TRBV15,CATSREAGGLGRDTQYF
TRBV29-1,CSVVASGARDTQYF
TRBV29-1,CSVAGLNTEAFF
TRBV19,CASRPGQYDGYTF